Listed below are T cell receptor beta chains from one sample, sequenced in a study of cytomegalovirus exposure and HLA in healthy donors. Method: immunoSEQ multiplex PCR; TCRdb's copy keeps in-frame clones and lacks some. The sample holds 120,000 to 150,000 clones; less than 85% are singletons and the top ten take approximately 1.8%. The source material was PBMCs. The receptor set was obtained from a man aged 40-49 years in good health and CMV-seronegative. Each CDR3 is given with its conserved first and last residue. A D gene is named only where the DNA matches it firmly. Where a row states a size, it is once, few, many or the class of an expanded clone; other rows omit it.

D gene	J gene	clone size	V gene	CDR3 DNA	CDR3 protein
TRBD1	TRBJ2-5	once	TRBV5-5	TGTGCCAGCAGCCTGGGACAGGCGCGCCAAGAGACCCAGTACTTC	CASSLGQARQETQYF
TRBD1	TRBJ2-7	NA	TRBV27	TGTGCCAGCAGACCAGGGGGCGAGCAGTACTTC	CASRPGGEQYF
NA	TRBJ1-1	NA	TRBV28	TGTGCCAGCAGTTTTAGAGGGGGCACTGAAGCTTTCTTT	CASSFRGGTEAFF
NA	TRBJ2-7	few	TRBV28	TGTGCCAGCAGTTTACAACAGGGAGGGGCCTACGAGCAGTACTTC	CASSLQQGGAYEQYF
NA	TRBJ2-7	NA	TRBV6-5	TGTGCCAGCAGTTACTTTAGGGGCTCCTACGAGCAGTACTTC	CASSYFRGSYEQYF
NA	TRBJ2-3	once	TRBV6-5	TGTGCCAGCAGTTATCCGTCAGATACGCAGTATTTT	CASSYPSDTQYF
NA	TRBJ2-5	medium-sized	TRBV11-2	TGTGCCAGCAGCTTAGTTATGGGGACACCTGAAGAGACCCAGTACTTC	CASSLVMGTPEETQYF
NA	TRBJ1-1	NA	TRBV30	TGTGCCTGGGTAGCCCTGGGGGGGAACACTGAAGCTTTCTTT	CAWVALGGNTEAFF
NA	TRBJ2-1	few	TRBV7-9	TGTTCCAGCAGCTTCCCTTCTACGGGAGCTGCCTACAATGAGCAGTTCTTC	CSSSFPSTGAAYNEQFF
NA	TRBJ2-7	NA	TRBV7-8	TGTGCCAGCAGCCCCCAGAGACTAGGAGCCTACGAGCAGTACTTC	CASSPQRLGAYEQYF
NA	TRBJ2-1	NA	TRBV5-1	TGCGCCAGCAGCTTGGGATCCTCCCGGAGCTACAATGAGCAGTTCTTC	CASSLGSSRSYNEQFF
TRBD1	TRBJ1-2	NA	TRBV27	TGTGCCAGCAGACCCCCCGGGGACAGCTATGGCTACACCTTC	CASRPPGDSYGYTF
NA	TRBJ1-5	NA	TRBV21-1	TGTGCCAGCAAGGAAATATTCCGACCAGGTTATAGCAATCAGCCCCAGCATTTT	CASKEIFRPGYSNQPQHF
NA	TRBJ2-7	NA	TRBV5-6	TGTGCCAGCAGCTCCGGGATTAACTACGAGCAGTACTTC	CASSSGINYEQYF
NA	TRBJ2-3	NA	TRBV5-8	TGTGCCAGCAGCCAAGGGGGTTTGTTGGGGGCAGATACGCAGTATTTT	CASSQGGLLGADTQYF
NA	TRBJ2-7	NA	TRBV10-3	TGTGCCATCAGTGTGGGCAGGGGGGTAGCGGGGGAGCAGTACTTC	CAISVGRGVAGEQYF
TRBD1	TRBJ2-2	NA	TRBV7-6	TGTGCCAGCAGCCTAACCTCCGGGACAGGGAACACCGGGGAGCTGTTTTTT	CASSLTSGTGNTGELFF
NA	TRBJ1-2	NA	TRBV7-9	TGTTCCAGCAGCCATAGGGTAGGACAGAAAGTTAACTATGGCTACACCTTC	CSSSHRVGQKVNYGYTF
TRBD1	TRBJ1-2	NA	TRBV7-3	TGTGCCAGCAGCGAGCGACAGGGCTATGGCTACACCTTC	CASSERQGYGYTF
NA	TRBJ2-7	NA	TRBV5-1	TGCGCCAGCAGCTTGGGCCGGGACATTAGCGAGCAGTACTTC	CASSLGRDISEQYF
TRBD2	TRBJ2-7	NA	TRBV10-3	TGTGCCACCACAGGGAGTAGCGGGAGGGCGAGCTCCTACGAGCAGTACTTC	CATTGSSGRASSYEQYF
NA	TRBJ2-5	few	TRBV10-3	TGTGCCATCAGAAATAAACAGGGGGAGGGAGAGACCCAGTACTTC	CAIRNKQGEGETQYF
TRBD2	TRBJ2-5	once	TRBV30	TGTGCCTGGAGTGGGGGGGGAGAGACCCAGTACTTC	CAWSGGGETQYF
NA	TRBJ1-1	once	TRBV28	TGTGCCAGCAGTGTCGGCGGGTCCAGGACTGAAGCTTTCTTT	CASSVGGSRTEAFF
TRBD2	TRBJ2-5	NA	TRBV10-2	TGCGCCAGCAGCCGACTAGCGAAAGAAGAGACCCAGTACTTC	CASSRLAKEETQYF
NA	TRBJ2-5	NA	TRBV4-1	TGCGCCAGCAGCCAAGTTCCTAGTGTGGAGACCCAGTACTTC	CASSQVPSVETQYF
TRBD2	TRBJ2-1	NA	TRBV5-8	TGTGCCAGCAGCTTGGATCGAGCGGGGGGGATTTACAATGAGCAGTTCTTC	CASSLDRAGGIYNEQFF
NA	TRBJ1-4	NA	TRBV7-9	TGTGCCAGCAGCATCCAGGGGACGGCTAATGAAAAACTGTTTTTT	CASSIQGTANEKLFF
NA	TRBJ2-5	once	TRBV19	TGTGCCAGTAGTCCCCGGACACGGCAGTACCAAGAGACCCAGTACTTC	CASSPRTRQYQETQYF
TRBD2	TRBJ2-1	NA	TRBV10-3	TGTGCCACTGTTCGTACTAGCGGGGGCCACAATGAGCAGTTCTTC	CATVRTSGGHNEQFF